Below, 6 T cell receptor beta chains from the same sample are listed, as sequenced in a study of blood T cell repertoires in COVID-19. Some clones are missing from TCRdb's copy, which holds only in-frame ones; the method was immunoSEQ multiplex PCR. The table shows 110,000 or so clones, with approximately 90% occurring only once. The specimen was peripheral blood. The receptors were gathered from a woman in her forties or fifties with acute or convalescent COVID-19.

There are many counts of this clone. V and J are TRBV27 and TRBJ2-7; 7 bases are shared with TRBD1. Germline lookup yields CDR1 MNHEY and CDR2 SMNVEV (reference sequence). The CDR3 extends over 15 amino acids. With V trimmed by 5 bases and J by 2 bases, 9 bases remained unmatched. CDR3 in DNA: TGTGCCAGCAGTCGGCCATCGACAGGGACCTACGAGCAGTACTTC. This encodes CASSRPSTGTYEQYF.

J is TRBJ2-7 and V is TRBV12-3 or TRBV12-4, with TRBD2 matching over 9 bases. Unmatched junction bases numbered 6, after V lost 6 bases and J lost 6 bases. This CDR3 has 13 residues. This CDR3 reads CASSIAGVREQYF. The CDR3 DNA follows: TGTGCCAGCAGCATAGCGGGAGTTCGCGAGCAGTACTTC.

V usage is TRBV4-3 and J usage is TRBJ1-1; D ambiguous. Germline CDR1 is LGHNA and CDR2 is YSLEER. The V gene lost 3 bases and the J gene lost 7 bases, with 6 bases spanning the gap. This CDR3 is built from 11 residues. This CDR3 reads CASSQGSEAFF. In nucleotides, the CDR3 is TGCGCCAGCAGCCAGGGCAGTGAAGCTTTCTTT.

This rearrangement joins TRBV5-1 to TRBJ2-2; perhaps TRBD2 as D (6 bases). The length of the CDR3 is 17 residues. Trimming removed 4 bases at V and 4 bases at J, with 20 bases between. Per germline, CDR1 SGHRS and CDR2 YFSETQ. The CDR3 loop reads CASSQIPPTSSTGELFF. The CDR3 DNA reads as TGCGCCAGCAGCCAAATCCCCCCGACTAGTTCCACCGGGGAGCTGTTTTTT.

The chain has TRBV28 and TRBJ1-6; 7 nucleotides align to TRBD1. This CDR3 has 14 residues. J was trimmed by 9 bases and V by 0 bases; bases with no gene match: 2. Germline-derived CDR1 and CDR2 are MDHEN and SYDVKM. CDR3 amino acids: CASSLWAGGSPLHF. CDR3 nucleotide sequence: TGTGCCAGCAGTTTATGGGCAGGGGGTTCACCCCTCCACTTT.

In this sample, this clone turned up once. This chain links TRBV29-1 with TRBJ1-2, with D possibly matching TRBD1 (5 bases). The CDR3 sequence is 12 residues long. V was clipped by 7 bases and J by 3 bases, with 12 bases between them. Germline V gene sequence: CDR1 SQVTM, CDR2 ANQGSEA. This chain's CDR3 is CSATDRYYGYTF. DNA for the CDR3: TGCAGCGCTACAGACAGATACTATGGCTACACCTTC. The full variable domain, in which reference TRBV29-1 and TRBJ1-2 provide the parts outside the CDR3, is SAVISQKPSRDICQRGTSLTIQCQVDSQVTMMFWYRQQPGQSLTLIATANQGSEATYESGFVIDKFPISRPNLTFSTLTVSNMSPEDSSIYLCSATDRYYGYTFGSGTRLTVV.